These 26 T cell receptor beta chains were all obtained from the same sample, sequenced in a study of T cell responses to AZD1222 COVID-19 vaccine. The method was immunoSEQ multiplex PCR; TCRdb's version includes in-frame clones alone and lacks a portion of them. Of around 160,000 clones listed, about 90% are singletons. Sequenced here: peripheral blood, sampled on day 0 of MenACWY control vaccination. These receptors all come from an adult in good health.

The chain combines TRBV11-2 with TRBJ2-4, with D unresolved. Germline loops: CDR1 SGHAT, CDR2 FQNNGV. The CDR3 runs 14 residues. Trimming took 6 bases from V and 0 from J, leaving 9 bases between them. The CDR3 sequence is CASSLRLAKNIQYF. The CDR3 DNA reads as TGTGCCAGCAGTTTAAGACTAGCCAAAAACATTCAGTACTTC.

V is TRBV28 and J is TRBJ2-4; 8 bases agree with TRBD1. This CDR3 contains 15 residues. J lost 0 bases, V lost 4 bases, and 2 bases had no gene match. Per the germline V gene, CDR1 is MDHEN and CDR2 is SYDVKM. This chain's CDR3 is CASSSGGPAKNIQYF. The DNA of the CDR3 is TGTGCCAGCAGTTCAGGGGGCCCAGCCAAAAACATTCAGTACTTC.

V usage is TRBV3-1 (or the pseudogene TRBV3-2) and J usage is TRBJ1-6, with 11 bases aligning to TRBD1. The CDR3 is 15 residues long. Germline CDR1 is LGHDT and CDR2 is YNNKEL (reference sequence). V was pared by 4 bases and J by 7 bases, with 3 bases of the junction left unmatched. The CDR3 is CASSLGTGGNSPLHF. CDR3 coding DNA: TGTGCCAGCAGCCTCGGGACAGGGGGGAATTCACCCCTCCACTTT.

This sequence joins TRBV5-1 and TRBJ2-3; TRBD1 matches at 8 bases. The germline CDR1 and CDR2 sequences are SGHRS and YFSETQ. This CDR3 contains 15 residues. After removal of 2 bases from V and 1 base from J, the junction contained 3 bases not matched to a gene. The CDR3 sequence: CASSFGQGGTDTQYF. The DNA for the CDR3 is TGCGCCAGCAGCTTCGGACAGGGAGGCACAGATACGCAGTATTTT. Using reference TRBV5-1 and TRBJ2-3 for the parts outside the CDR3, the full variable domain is KAGVTQTPRYLIKTRGQQVTLSCSPISGHRSVSWYQQTPGQGLQFLFEYFSETQRNKGNFPGRFSGRQFSNSRSEMNVSTLELGDSALYLCASSFGQGGTDTQYFGPGTRLTVL.

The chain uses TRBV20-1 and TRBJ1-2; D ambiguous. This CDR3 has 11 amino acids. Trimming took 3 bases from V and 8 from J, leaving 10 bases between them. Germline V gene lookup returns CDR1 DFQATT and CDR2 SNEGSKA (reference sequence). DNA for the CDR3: TGCAGTGCTAGCGGCGCAAGGGGCTACACCTTC. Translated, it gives CSASGARGYTF.

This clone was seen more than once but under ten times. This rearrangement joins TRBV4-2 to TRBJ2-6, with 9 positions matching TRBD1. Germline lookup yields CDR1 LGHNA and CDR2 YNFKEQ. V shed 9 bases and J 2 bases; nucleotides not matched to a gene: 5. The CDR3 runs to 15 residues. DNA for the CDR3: TGTGCCAGTTCCGGGACAGGGACTGGGGCCAACGTCCTGACTTTC. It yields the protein CASSGTGTGANVLTF.

The CDR3 protein is CASSIGFGHSGDSGNTIYF. In DNA form, the CDR3 reads TGTGCCAGTAGTATCGGTTTTGGACACTCCGGGGACTCTGGAAACACCATATATTTT. V gene TRBV19 combines with J gene TRBJ1-3, with D possibly TRBD1 on 5 matching bases. The CDR3 consists of 19 residues. Deletions cut 3 bases from V and 0 bases from J, with 21 bases between. From germline, CDR1 is LNHDA and CDR2 SQIVND (reference sequence).

The CDR3 loop reads CASSMTSGGNEQFF. The CDR3 nucleotides read TGTGCCAGTAGTATGACTAGCGGGGGCAATGAGCAGTTCTTC. This chain links TRBV19 with TRBJ2-1; 12 nucleotides match TRBD2. The CDR3 extends over 14 amino acids. The ends lost 3 bases at V and 6 bases at J; junction bases unmatched: 0. Germline CDR1 and CDR2: LNHDA and SQIVND (reference sequence). Full variable domain (outside the CDR3, taken from reference TRBV19 and TRBJ2-1): DGGITQSPKYLFRKEGQNVTLSCEQNLNHDAMYWYRQDPGQGLRLIYYSQIVNDFQKGDIAEGYSVSREKKESFPLTVTSAQKNPTAFYLCASSMTSGGNEQFFGPGTRLTVL.

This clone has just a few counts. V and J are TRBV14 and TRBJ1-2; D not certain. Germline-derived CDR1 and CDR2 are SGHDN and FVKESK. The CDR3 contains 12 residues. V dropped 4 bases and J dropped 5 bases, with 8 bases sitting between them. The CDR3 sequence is CASSPSSYGYTF. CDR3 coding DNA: TGTGCCAGCAGCCCATCAAGTTATGGCTACACCTTC.

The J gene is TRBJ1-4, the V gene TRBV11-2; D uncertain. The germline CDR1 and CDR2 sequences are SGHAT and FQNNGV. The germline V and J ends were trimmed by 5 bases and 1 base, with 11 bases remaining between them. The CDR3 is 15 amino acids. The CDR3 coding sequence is TGTGCCAGCAGCCCAGTACAGAGAACTAATGAAAAACTGTTTTTT. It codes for CASSPVQRTNEKLFF.

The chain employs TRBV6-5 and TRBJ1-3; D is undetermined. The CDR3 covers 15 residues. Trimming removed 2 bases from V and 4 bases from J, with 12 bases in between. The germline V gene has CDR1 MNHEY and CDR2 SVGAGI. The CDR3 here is CASSYEPGGGNTIYF. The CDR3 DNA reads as TGTGCCAGCAGTTACGAGCCGGGCGGGGGAAACACCATATATTTT.

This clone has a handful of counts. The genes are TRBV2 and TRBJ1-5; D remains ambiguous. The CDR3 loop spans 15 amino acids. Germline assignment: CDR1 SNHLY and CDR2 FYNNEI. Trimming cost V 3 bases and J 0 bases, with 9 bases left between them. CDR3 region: CASSDEAFSNQPQHF. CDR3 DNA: TGTGCCAGCAGTGACGAGGCCTTTAGCAATCAGCCCCAGCATTTT.

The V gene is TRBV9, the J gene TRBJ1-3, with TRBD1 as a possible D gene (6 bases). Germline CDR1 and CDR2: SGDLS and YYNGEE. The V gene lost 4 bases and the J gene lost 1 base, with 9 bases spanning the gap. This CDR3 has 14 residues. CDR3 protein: CASSWTESGNTIYF. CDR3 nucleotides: TGTGCCAGCAGCTGGACAGAATCTGGAAACACCATATATTTT.

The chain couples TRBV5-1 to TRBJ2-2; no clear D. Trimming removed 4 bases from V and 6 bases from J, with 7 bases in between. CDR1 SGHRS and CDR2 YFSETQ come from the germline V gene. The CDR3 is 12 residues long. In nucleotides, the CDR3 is TGCGCCAGCAGCCCCCAGGCCGGGGAGCTGTTTTTT. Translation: CASSPQAGELFF.

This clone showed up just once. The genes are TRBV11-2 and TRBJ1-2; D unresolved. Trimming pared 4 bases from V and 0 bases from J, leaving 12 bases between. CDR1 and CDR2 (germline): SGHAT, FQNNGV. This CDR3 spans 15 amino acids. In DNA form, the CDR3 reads TGTGCCAGCAGCTCTCCGTACGTCGCTAACTATGGCTACACCTTC. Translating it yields CASSSPYVANYGYTF.

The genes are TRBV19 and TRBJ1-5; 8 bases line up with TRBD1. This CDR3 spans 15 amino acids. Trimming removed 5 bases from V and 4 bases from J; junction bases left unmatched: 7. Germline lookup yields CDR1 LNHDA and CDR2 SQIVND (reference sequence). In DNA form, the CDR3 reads TGTGCCAGTAGTGACTGGACAGGGAGAAATCAGCCCCAGCATTTT. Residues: CASSDWTGRNQPQHF.

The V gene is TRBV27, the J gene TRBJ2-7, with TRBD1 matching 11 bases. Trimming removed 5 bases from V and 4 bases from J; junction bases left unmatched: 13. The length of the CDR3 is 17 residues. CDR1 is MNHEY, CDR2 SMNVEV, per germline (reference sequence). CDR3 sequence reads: CASSPRTGGIRRYEQYF. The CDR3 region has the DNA TGTGCCAGCAGTCCCCGGACAGGGGGCATTCGTCGGTACGAGCAGTACTTC.

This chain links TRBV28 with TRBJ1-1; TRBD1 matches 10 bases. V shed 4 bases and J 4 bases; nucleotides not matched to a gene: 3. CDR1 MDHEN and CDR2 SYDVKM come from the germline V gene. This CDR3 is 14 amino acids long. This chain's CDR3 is CASSSDRGSTEAFF. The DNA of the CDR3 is TGTGCCAGCAGTTCGGACAGGGGGTCCACTGAAGCTTTCTTT.

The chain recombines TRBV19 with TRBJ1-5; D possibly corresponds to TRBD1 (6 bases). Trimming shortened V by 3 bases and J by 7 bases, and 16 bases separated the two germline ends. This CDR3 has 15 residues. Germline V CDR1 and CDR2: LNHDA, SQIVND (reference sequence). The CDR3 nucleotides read TGTGCCAGTAGTATTCGGTTGGGGGCGGAACAGCCCCAGCATTTT. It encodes CASSIRLGAEQPQHF.

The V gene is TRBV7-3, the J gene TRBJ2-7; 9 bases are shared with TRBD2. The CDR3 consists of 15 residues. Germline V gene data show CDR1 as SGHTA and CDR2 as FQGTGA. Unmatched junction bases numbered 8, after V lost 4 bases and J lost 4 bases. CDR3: CASSSNGREGYEQYF. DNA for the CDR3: TGTGCCAGCAGCTCTAACGGGCGGGAGGGGTACGAGCAGTACTTC. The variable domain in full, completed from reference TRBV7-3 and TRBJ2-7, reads GAGVSQTPSNKVTEKGKYVELRCDPISGHTALYWYRQSLGQGPEFLIYFQGTGAADDSGLPNDRFFAVRPEGSVSTLKIQRTERGDSAVYLCASSSNGREGYEQYFGPGTRLTVT.

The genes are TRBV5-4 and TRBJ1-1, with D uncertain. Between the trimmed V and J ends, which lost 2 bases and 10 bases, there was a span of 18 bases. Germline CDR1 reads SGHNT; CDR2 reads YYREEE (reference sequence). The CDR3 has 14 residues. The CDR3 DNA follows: TGTGCCAGCAGCTTTTTCCGGCAAAGCATTGGAGCTTTCTTT. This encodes CASSFFRQSIGAFF.

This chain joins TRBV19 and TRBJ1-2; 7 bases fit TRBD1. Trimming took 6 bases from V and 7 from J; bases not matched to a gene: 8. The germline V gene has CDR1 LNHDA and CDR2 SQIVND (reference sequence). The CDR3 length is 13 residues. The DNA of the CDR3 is TGTGCCAGTAGCAACCCGACAGGGCTTGGCTACACCTTC. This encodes CASSNPTGLGYTF.

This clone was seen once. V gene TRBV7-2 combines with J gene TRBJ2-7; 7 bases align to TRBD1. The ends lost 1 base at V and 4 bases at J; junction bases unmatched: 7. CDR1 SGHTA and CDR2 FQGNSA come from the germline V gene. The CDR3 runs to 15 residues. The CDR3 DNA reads TGTGCCAGCAGCTTAGTAGGGACAGAGGATTACGAGCAGTACTTC. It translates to CASSLVGTEDYEQYF. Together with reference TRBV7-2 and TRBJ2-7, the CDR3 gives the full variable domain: GAGVSQSPSNKVTEKGKDVELRCDPISGHTALYWYRQSLGQGLEFLIYFQGNSAPDKSGLPSDRFSAERTGGSVSTLTIQRTQQEDSAVYLCASSLVGTEDYEQYFGPGTRLTVT.

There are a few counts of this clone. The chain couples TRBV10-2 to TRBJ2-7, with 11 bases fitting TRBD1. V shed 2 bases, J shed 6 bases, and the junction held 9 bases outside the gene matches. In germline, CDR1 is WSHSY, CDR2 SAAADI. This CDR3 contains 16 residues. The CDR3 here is CASSEAGTGGLVEQYF. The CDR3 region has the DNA TGCGCCAGCAGTGAGGCCGGGACAGGGGGATTGGTCGAGCAGTACTTC.

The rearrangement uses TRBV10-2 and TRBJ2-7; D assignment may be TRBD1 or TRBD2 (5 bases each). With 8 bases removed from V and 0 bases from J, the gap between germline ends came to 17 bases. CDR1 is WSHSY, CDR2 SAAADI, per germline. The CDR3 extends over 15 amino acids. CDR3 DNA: TGCGCCAGCTGTAGGGACGCCCGATCCTCCTACGAGCAGTACTTC. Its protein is CASCRDARSSYEQYF.

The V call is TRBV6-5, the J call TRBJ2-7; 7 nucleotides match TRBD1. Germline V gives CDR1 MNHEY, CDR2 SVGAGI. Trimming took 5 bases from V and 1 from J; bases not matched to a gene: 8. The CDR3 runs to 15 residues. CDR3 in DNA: TGTGCCAGCAGTCCCGACAGGGATAAATCCTACGAGCAGTACTTC. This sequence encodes CASSPDRDKSYEQYF.